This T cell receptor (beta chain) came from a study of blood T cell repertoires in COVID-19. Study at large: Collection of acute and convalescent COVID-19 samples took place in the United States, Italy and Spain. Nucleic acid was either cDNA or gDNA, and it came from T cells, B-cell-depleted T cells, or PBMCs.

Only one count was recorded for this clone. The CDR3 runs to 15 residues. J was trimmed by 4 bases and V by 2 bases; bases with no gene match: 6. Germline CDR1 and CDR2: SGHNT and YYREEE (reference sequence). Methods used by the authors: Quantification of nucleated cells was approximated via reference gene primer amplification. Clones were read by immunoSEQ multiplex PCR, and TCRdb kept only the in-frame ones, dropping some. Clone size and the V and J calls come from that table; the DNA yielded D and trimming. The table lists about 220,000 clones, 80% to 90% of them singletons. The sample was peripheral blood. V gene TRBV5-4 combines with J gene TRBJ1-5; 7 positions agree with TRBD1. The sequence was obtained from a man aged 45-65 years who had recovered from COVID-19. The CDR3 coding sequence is TGTGCCAGCAGCTTTATTAAGGGGGCAAATCAGCCCCAGCATTTT. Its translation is CASSFIKGANQPQHF.